The present T cell receptor beta chain was sequenced within a study of regulatory T cells in long-lasting Graves disease. Overall study findings and caveats: TRBV28, TRBJ1-2 and TRBJ2-5 emerged as the favored segments in persistent disease.

Comment on this clonotype: Its antigen remains unknown.

CDR3 size: 16 residues. V lost 6 bases to trimming and J lost 5 bases; unmatched junction nucleotides: 15. Germline V CDR1 and CDR2: MDHEN, SYDVKM. Time point denoted: newly diagnosed GD, antithyroid drugs for less than 3 months. The TCR library was prepared using RNA isolated from PBMCs. CDR3 regions were amplified by Arm-PCR using iRepertoire HTBI primers to build TCR beta libraries. TCRdb itself ran the multiplex PCR reads through MiXCR, one entry per CDR3 protein. The repertoire holds roughly 400,000 distinct CDR3 sequences, with approximately 15% as singletons. A further study also used this sample, focusing on T cells in Graves' hyperthyroidism and ophthalmopathy.

The origin of this receptor is a woman between 35 and 50 years old with Graves disease. The rearrangement joins TRBV28 to TRBJ2-5; the match to TRBD2 covers 7 bases. The sample here was peripheral blood mononuclear cells (PBMCs), taken at new diagnosis, from a patient treated with antithyroid drugs. CDR3 amino acids: CASRLAKRSVEETQYF. The CDR3 DNA follows: TGTGCCAGCAGACTAGCGAAGAGATCCGTAGAGGAGACCCAGTACTTC.